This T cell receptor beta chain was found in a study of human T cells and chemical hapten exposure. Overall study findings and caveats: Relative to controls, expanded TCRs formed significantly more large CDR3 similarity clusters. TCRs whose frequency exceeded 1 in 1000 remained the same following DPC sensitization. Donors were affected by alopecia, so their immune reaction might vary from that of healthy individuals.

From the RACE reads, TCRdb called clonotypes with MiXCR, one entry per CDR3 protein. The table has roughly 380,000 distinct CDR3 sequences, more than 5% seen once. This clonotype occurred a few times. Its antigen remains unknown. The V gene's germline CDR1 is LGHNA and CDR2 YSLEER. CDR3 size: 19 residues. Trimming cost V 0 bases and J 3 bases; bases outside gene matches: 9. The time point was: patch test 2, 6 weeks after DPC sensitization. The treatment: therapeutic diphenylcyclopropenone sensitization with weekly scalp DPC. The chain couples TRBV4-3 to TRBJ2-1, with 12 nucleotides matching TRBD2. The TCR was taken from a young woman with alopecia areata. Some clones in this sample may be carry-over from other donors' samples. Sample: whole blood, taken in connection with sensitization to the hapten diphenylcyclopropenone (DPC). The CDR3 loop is CASSQDTPSGGAYYNEQFF. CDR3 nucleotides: TGCGCCAGCAGCCAAGATACGCCTAGCGGGGGGGCCTACTACAATGAGCAGTTCTTC.